This T cell receptor (beta chain) was identified in a study of blood T cell repertoires in COVID-19. Study at large: The samples span acute and convalescent COVID-19 from the United States, Italy and Spain. From T cells, B-cell-depleted T cells, or PBMCs came the material, which was cDNA or gDNA.

In the study's own analysis: Amplification with reference gene primers provided the estimates of nucleated cell counts. Measured with immunoSEQ multiplex PCR; TCRdb has only the in-frame clones, and not every one. The V and J calls and clone size come from that table; D and trimming were worked out from the DNA. The sample records roughly 110,000 clones, 84% being singletons. Per germline, CDR1 LGHDT and CDR2 YNNKEL (reference sequence). V shed 4 bases and J 0 bases; nucleotides not matched to a gene: 5. The CDR3 loop spans 15 amino acids. The clonotype originates from a woman aged 55-70 years with acute or convalescent COVID-19. Sequencing was carried out using peripheral blood. This chain connects TRBV3-1 (or the pseudogene TRBV3-2) to TRBJ1-1, with TRBD1 matching 7 bases. CDR3 amino acids: CASSPTGQMNTEAFF. The CDR3 DNA follows: TGTGCCAGCAGCCCGACGGGACAGATGAACACTGAAGCTTTCTTT.